Sequencing of this T cell receptor (beta chain) was carried out in a study of T cell changes during pregnancy in multiple sclerosis. Profiling relied on immunoSEQ multiplex PCR, and the TCRdb table lists in-frame clones only, not all of them. The sample shows tens of thousands of clones, more than 80% of them seen only once. Germline lookup yields CDR1 SGHDT and CDR2 YYEEEE. The CDR3 is 14 residues long. V gave up 2 bases and J gave up 11 bases, with 16 bases separating them. The receptor's source is a female donor with multiple sclerosis, enrolled in a pregnancy study. The sample here was peripheral blood, taken in the second trimester of pregnancy. The genes are TRBV5-6 and TRBJ1-4, with D perhaps matching TRBD1 (5 bases). The CDR3: CASSFGRGVVKLFF. The DNA for the CDR3 is TGTGCCAGCAGCTTCGGCCGGGGGGTTGTGAAACTGTTTTTT.